These 5 T cell receptor beta chains were sequenced from one sample in a study of blood T cell repertoires in COVID-19. Here immunoSEQ multiplex PCR was the method, and the copy in TCRdb shows in-frame clones only, minus some. This repertoire shows approximately 670,000 clones, over 80% found once; its top ten account for over 0.2%. Sequenced material: peripheral blood. The receptors derive from a woman aged 18-29 years with acute or convalescent COVID-19.

The CDR3 is CASSPGQAVRNQPQHF. CDR3 nucleotides: TGTGCCAGCAGTCCGGGACAGGCTGTACGCAATCAGCCCCAGCATTTT. The rearrangement links TRBV6-6 to TRBJ1-5; 8 bases are shared with TRBD1. Unmatched junction bases numbered 8, after V lost 5 bases and J lost 2 bases. The germline V gene encodes CDR1 MNHNY and CDR2 SVGAGI (reference sequence). The CDR3 covers 16 residues.

This rearrangement joins TRBV9 to TRBJ1-2; 9 bases match TRBD1. The length of the CDR3 is 14 residues. Germline CDR1 reads SGDLS; CDR2 reads YYNGEE. Germline trimming cut 6 bases from V and 7 bases from J; bases unmatched to any gene: 10. DNA of the CDR3: TGTGCCAGCACGCCGGACAGGGGATCCGCTGGCTACACCTTC. It yields the protein CASTPDRGSAGYTF.

The V and J genes are TRBV24-1 and TRBJ1-2; TRBD1 aligns across 9 bases. This CDR3 spans 12 amino acids. The ends lost 5 bases at V and 8 bases at J; junction bases unmatched: 2. Germline CDR1 and CDR2: KGHDR and SFDVKD. CDR3 DNA: TGTGCCACCAGTGGACAGGGGGGGGGCTACACCTTC. Protein: CATSGQGGGYTF.

V usage is TRBV29-1 and J usage is TRBJ2-5, with D tentatively TRBD1 (5 bases). The germline gives CDR1 SQVTM, CDR2 ANQGSEA. The CDR3 extends over 14 amino acids. Trimming pared 4 bases from V and 5 bases from J, leaving 17 bases between. Written as DNA, the CDR3 is TGCAGCGTTGTCCGCCAGGGTCGGCAGGAGACCCAGTACTTC. This sequence encodes CSVVRQGRQETQYF.

The chain recombines TRBV7-2 with TRBJ2-3, with D possibly matching TRBD1 (6 bases). Per germline, CDR1 SGHTA and CDR2 FQGNSA. Trimming took 4 bases from V and 2 from J, leaving 16 bases between them. The CDR3 has 16 residues. CDR3 amino acids: CASSSSDRRYTDTQYF. CDR3 nucleotide sequence: TGTGCCAGCAGCTCCTCGGACAGACGTTACACAGATACGCAGTATTTT.